The rows below give T cell receptor beta chains drawn from one sample of a study of PD-L1 blockade in urothelial cancer. Clones were sequenced by immunoSEQ multiplex PCR, and TCRdb holds only the in-frame ones, with some missing. Of about 38,000 clones in the sample, 82% are singletons; the top ten hold roughly 18%. The specimen was PBMCs, collected around atezolizumab (anti-PD-L1) treatment. The receptors originated from a man in his 60s with urothelial cancer. Both conserved end residues are part of each CDR3. Each record gives: J gene, D gene, V gene, clone size, CDR3 protein, CDR3 DNA. The D gene is left open where the match is weak. The listing skips clone size in some rows; elsewhere it reads once, few, many or a size class.

TRBJ2-7,-,TRBV6-5,-,CASSYTWGPASYEQYF,TGTGCCAGCAGTTACACTTGGGGCCCGGCCTCCTACGAGCAGTACTTC
TRBJ2-1,-,TRBV7-2,once,CASSLATGNEQFF,TGTGCCAGCAGCTTAGCAACAGGGAATGAGCAGTTCTTC
TRBJ1-5,-,TRBV19,-,CASSFIQGGRQPQHF,TGTGCCAGTAGCTTCATACAGGGCGGCCGTCAGCCCCAGCATTTT
TRBJ1-6,TRBD1,TRBV7-2,once,CASSLFGTGVNSPLHF,TGTGCCAGCAGCCTGTTTGGGACAGGGGTGAACTCACCCCTCCACTTT
TRBJ2-1,-,TRBV5-1,-,CASRGGGSQGNEQFF,TGCGCCAGCAGAGGGGGGGGGTCCCAAGGGAATGAGCAGTTCTTC
TRBJ1-5,-,TRBV28,-,CASRGGLYQPQHF,TGTGCCAGCCGGGGGGGTCTGTATCAGCCCCAGCATTTT
TRBJ1-4,TRBD1,TRBV18,-,CASSPRTGKNEKLFF,TGTGCCAGCTCACCAAGGACAGGGAAGAATGAAAAACTGTTTTTT
TRBJ1-2,TRBD1,TRBV10-3,-,CAISEGGLGSGYTF,TGTGCCATCAGTGAAGGGGGCCTGGGGTCTGGCTACACCTTC
TRBJ1-1,-,TRBV7-2,-,CASSSYVSLNTEAFF,TGTGCCAGCAGCTCCTACGTGAGTTTGAACACTGAAGCTTTCTTT
TRBJ2-7,-,TRBV7-2,-,CASSLEGAGHYEQYF,TGTGCCAGCAGCTTAGAAGGGGCTGGGCACTACGAGCAGTACTTC
TRBJ2-7,-,TRBV9,once,CASSFEARGEQYF,TGTGCCAGCAGCTTCGAGGCTCGTGGCGAGCAGTACTTC
TRBJ2-1,TRBD1,TRBV18,-,CASSPPRQGTYNEQFF,TGTGCCAGCTCACCACCAAGACAGGGGACCTACAATGAGCAGTTCTTC
TRBJ2-1,-,TRBV12-2,-,CASRYNLAREQFF,TGTGCAAGTCGCTACAATCTAGCGCGTGAGCAGTTCTTC